Listed here is a single T cell receptor beta chain. The data originate from a study of cytomegalovirus exposure and HLA in healthy donors. PCR employed 60 Vbeta and 13 Jbeta primers. The table came from immunoSEQ multiplex PCR; TCRdb's copy has only in-frame clones and leaves some out. The sample has about 150,000 clones, 70% to 80% seen once; the top ten hold approximately 15%. V lost 1 base, J lost 9 bases, and 11 bases stayed unmatched. The CDR3 spans 16 residues. Germline V gene lookup returns CDR1 SGHDN and CDR2 FVKESK. Sequencing input: PBMCs. V usage is TRBV14 and J usage is TRBJ2-1, with TRBD2 matching over 8 bases. This TCR was recovered from a woman in her forties in good health and CMV-seronegative. CDR3 amino acids: CASSQVWSGGPGEQFF. The CDR3, as DNA: TGTGCCAGCAGCCAAGTTTGGTCGGGAGGGCCAGGTGAGCAGTTCTTC.